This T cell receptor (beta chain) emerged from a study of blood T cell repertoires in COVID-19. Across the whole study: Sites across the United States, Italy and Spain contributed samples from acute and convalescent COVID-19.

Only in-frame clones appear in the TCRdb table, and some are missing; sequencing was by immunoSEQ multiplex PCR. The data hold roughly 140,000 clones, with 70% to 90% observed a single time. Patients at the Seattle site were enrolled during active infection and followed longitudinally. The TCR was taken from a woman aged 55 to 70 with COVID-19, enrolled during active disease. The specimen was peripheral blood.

In DNA form, the CDR3 reads TGTGCCAGCAGCTCCAGGGCTTCTAACTATGGCTACACCTTC. Protein: CASSSRASNYGYTF. The V call is TRBV5-5, the J call TRBJ1-2; tentative D call: TRBD1 (5 bases). Trimming removed 3 bases at V and 0 bases at J, with 9 bases between. Per germline, CDR1 SGHKS and CDR2 YYEKEE (reference sequence). The CDR3 totals 14 residues.